The 20 T cell receptor beta chains below were found in one sample sequenced in a study of CD8+CD57+ T cells in acquired aplastic anemia. The TCR beta profiling, which covered VDJ combination and CDR3 sequence, was carried out using genomic DNA as the template. Each CDR3 protein is one row after TCRdb ran MiXCR on the reads. This sample has 95,000 to 120,000 distinct CDR3 sequences, with about half found just once. The sequenced sample consisted of sorted CD4+, CD8+, or CD8+CD57+ T cells (not recorded which) from PBMCs. Receptors originate from a human donor in good health, serving as a control.

The chain recombines TRBV7-2 with TRBJ1-3; maybe TRBD1 (5 bases). This CDR3 has 15 residues. Per germline, CDR1 SGHTA and CDR2 FQGNSA. V was pared by 2 bases and J by 2 bases, with 10 bases between. CDR3 in amino acids: CASSLQGRTGNTIYF. The CDR3 region has the DNA TGTGCCAGCAGCTTACAGGGTCGGACTGGAAACACCATATATTTT.

This clonotype occurred many times. The chain combines TRBV3-1 with TRBJ2-7, with TRBD2 matching over 16 bases. Germline CDR1 and CDR2: LGHDT and YNNKEL (reference sequence). The CDR3 runs 17 residues. Trimming cost V 3 bases and J 5 bases; bases outside gene matches: 7. The CDR3 nucleotides are TGTGCCAGCAGCCATGGGACTAGCGGGGGGGCCAGAAACGAGCAGTACTTC. Its translation is CASSHGTSGGARNEQYF.

This clonotype was counted at least ten times. Written as DNA, the CDR3 is TGTGCCAGCAGCTTAGAAGCAGGGTCCGGGGAGCTGTTTTTT. Protein product: CASSLEAGSGELFF. The chain uses TRBV7-6 and TRBJ2-2; D might be TRBD1 (5 bases). Germline lookup yields CDR1 SGHVS and CDR2 FNYEAQ. The CDR3 is 14 residues long. The V gene lost 1 base and the J gene lost 6 bases, with 9 bases spanning the gap. Full variable domain (outside the CDR3, taken from reference TRBV7-6 and TRBJ2-2): GAGVSQSPRYKVTKRGQDVALRCDPISGHVSLYWYRQALGQGPEFLTYFNYEAQQDKSGLPNDRFSAERPEGSISTLTIQRTEQRDSAMYRCASSLEAGSGELFFGEGSRLTVL.

This clonotype was observed at least ten times. The J gene is TRBJ2-3, the V gene TRBV5-1; 9 nucleotides align to TRBD2. This CDR3 has 16 residues. In germline, CDR1 is SGHRS, CDR2 YFSETQ. The junction had 12 bases not matched to a gene; V was cut back by 4 bases and J by 6 bases. For the CDR3, the DNA is TGCGCCAGCAGCAACCTTAGCGGGGGCAAAGGGGATACGCAGTATTTT. It specifies CASSNLSGGKGDTQYF. Variable domain in full (rest from reference TRBV5-1 and TRBJ2-3): KAGVTQTPRYLIKTRGQQVTLSCSPISGHRSVSWYQQTPGQGLQFLFEYFSETQRNKGNFPGRFSGRQFSNSRSEMNVSTLELGDSALYLCASSNLSGGKGDTQYFGPGTRLTVL.

This clonotype has a count of ten or more. The chain uses TRBV6-2 or TRBV6-3 and TRBJ2-7, with 12 bases lining up with TRBD1. CDR1 and CDR2 (germline): MNHEY, SVGEGT. The CDR3 length is 17 residues. The junction had 10 bases not matched to a gene; V was cut back by 1 base and J by 6 bases. CDR3 region: CASSYLTGTGGMSEQYF. The CDR3 DNA sequence: TGTGCCAGCAGTTACTTAACCGGGACAGGGGGCATGTCCGAGCAGTACTTC.

The chain couples TRBV7-2 to TRBJ1-2; D not certain. Germline CDR1 and CDR2: SGHTA and FQGNSA. CDR3 length: 13 amino acids. The V end was cut by 3 bases, the J end by 8 bases, with 13 bases between. DNA for the CDR3: TGTGCCAGCAGCTTGGGAATAACGCGGGGCTACACCTTC. Encoded protein: CASSLGITRGYTF.

V is TRBV9 and J is TRBJ2-7; 9 bases align to TRBD1. CDR3 length: 13 amino acids. The germline V gene has CDR1 SGDLS and CDR2 YYNGEE. V was clipped by 1 base and J by 5 bases; unmatched bases: 1. The DNA for the CDR3 is TGTGCCAGCAGCGTAACAGGGGGCAACGAGCAGTACTTC. Encoded protein: CASSVTGGNEQYF.

This clonotype occurred many times. The genes are TRBV7-6 and TRBJ2-3, with TRBD2 matching 9 bases. The germline gives CDR1 SGHVS, CDR2 FNYEAQ. The CDR3 loop spans 15 amino acids. Trimming removed 4 bases from V and 4 bases from J; junction bases left unmatched: 6. CDR3 nucleotides: TGTGCCAGCAGCTCTCTAGCGGGGCCGCCAGATACGCAGTATTTT. Translated: CASSSLAGPPDTQYF.

This clonotype was observed a handful of times. The V and J genes are TRBV25-1 and TRBJ2-7; 7 bases are a match to TRBD2. Germline V gene data show CDR1 as MGHDK and CDR2 as SYGVNS. The J segment lost 0 bases and the V segment lost 6 bases, leaving 8 bases of the junction unmatched. The length of the CDR3 is 15 residues. The CDR3 DNA is TGTGCCAGCAGCGTCTCTAGCGGTGACTCCTACGAGCAGTACTTC. Residues: CASSVSSGDSYEQYF.

The chain carries TRBV20-1 and TRBJ2-7, with TRBD1 matching over 8 bases. CDR1 is DFQATT, CDR2 SNEGSKA, per germline (reference sequence). J gave up 3 bases and V 8 bases, and 6 bases lay outside the gene matches. The CDR3 spans 12 residues. For the CDR3, the DNA is TGCAGTTACGGGACAGGCAGCTACGAGCAGTACTTC. It encodes CSYGTGSYEQYF.

This clonotype was seen a handful of times. The chain couples TRBV24-1 to TRBJ1-1, with TRBD1 matching over 7 bases. The CDR3 spans 15 residues. J was trimmed by 3 bases and V by 5 bases; bases with no gene match: 8. The germline V gene encodes CDR1 KGHDR and CDR2 SFDVKD. CDR3 amino acids: CATSVQTGRDTEAFF. CDR3 nucleotide sequence: TGTGCCACCAGTGTCCAGACAGGGCGGGACACTGAAGCTTTCTTT.

This clonotype has more than one count but fewer than ten. This chain joins TRBV2 and TRBJ1-6; a possible D gene is TRBD1 (5 bases). Germline lookup yields CDR1 SNHLY and CDR2 FYNNEI. Trimming shortened V by 8 bases and J by 0 bases, and 11 bases separated the two germline ends. This CDR3 is 15 amino acids long. The CDR3 here is CASGYRSSYNSPLHF. CDR3 nucleotide sequence: TGTGCCAGCGGGTACAGGAGCTCCTATAATTCACCCCTCCACTTT.

On this clonotype: Just one base apart from a much larger clone, this may be a read error. V usage is TRBV6-5 and J usage is TRBJ1-1, with a possible D match to TRBD1 (5 bases). CDR3 length: 13 amino acids. Germline values: CDR1 MNHEY, CDR2 SVGAGI. The CDR3 loop reads CVSSSGQNGEAFF. For the CDR3, the DNA is TGTGTCAGCAGTTCAGGACAAAACGGGGAGGCTTTCTTT.

This rearrangement joins TRBV15 to TRBJ2-3, with 11 bases lining up with TRBD2. The CDR3 is made up of 18 amino acids. Germline V gives CDR1 LNHNV, CDR2 YYDKDF (reference sequence). The V segment lost 1 base and the J segment 2 bases; nucleotides outside the gene matches: 8. CDR3 loop: CATSRVEATSGATDTQYF. CDR3 in DNA: TGTGCCACCAGCAGAGTAGAGGCGACTAGCGGGGCCACAGATACGCAGTATTTT.

This clonotype was seen many times. The chain joins TRBV7-2 to TRBJ2-7, with D possibly being TRBD2 (6 bases). V was cut by 5 bases and J by 3 bases, with 11 bases left in between. There are 13 residues in the CDR3. The germline gives CDR1 SGHTA, CDR2 FQGNSA. The CDR3: CASSPGGYYEQYF. The CDR3, as DNA: TGTGCCAGCAGCCCTGGGGGGTACTACGAGCAGTACTTC.

This clonotype turned up a few times. This may come from a read error, since a much larger clone is one base off. Here the CDR3 reads CASSIPEGTGNSEQFF. For the CDR3, the DNA is TGTGCCAGCAGCATACCCGAAGGGACAGGCAACAGTGAGCAGTTCTTC. The chain recombines TRBV9 with TRBJ2-1; TRBD1 aligns across 8 bases. The V and J ends lost 4 bases and 9 bases, in that order; junction bases with no gene match: 15. The CDR3 spans 16 residues. Per germline, CDR1 SGDLS and CDR2 YYNGEE.

This clonotype was recorded many times. This rearrangement joins TRBV27 to TRBJ2-7; no reliable D call. Germline CDR1 MNHEY, CDR2 SMNVEV (reference sequence). Trimming took 3 bases from V and 0 from J, leaving 12 bases between them. CDR3 length: 15 residues. For the CDR3, the DNA is TGTGCCAGCAGTTTCCTTCCGCCCCGCTCCTACGAGCAGTACTTC. Amino acids: CASSFLPPRSYEQYF.

This clonotype was detected once. The chain joins TRBV5-1 to TRBJ1-4; the D is unclear. Germline V gives CDR1 SGHRS, CDR2 YFSETQ. Between the trimmed V and J ends, which lost 0 bases and 4 bases, there was a span of 7 bases. The CDR3 consists of 14 residues. The CDR3 region is CASSLATVNEKLFF. DNA of the CDR3: TGCGCCAGCAGCTTGGCAACGGTTAATGAAAAACTGTTTTTT.

In this sample, this clonotype turned up once. V is TRBV10-2 and J is TRBJ2-3; no definite D call. Germline CDR1 is WSHSY and CDR2 is SAAADI. CDR3 length: 12 residues. V lost 5 bases and J lost 4, with 7 bases in between. The CDR3 sequence: CASSRAPDTQYF. CDR3 nucleotide sequence: TGCGCCAGCAGTCGCGCTCCAGATACGCAGTATTTT.

This clonotype showed up many times. The gene calls are TRBV4-3 and TRBJ1-5; D remains unclear. Per germline, CDR1 LGHNA and CDR2 YSLEER. The CDR3 totals 15 residues. The germline V and J ends were trimmed by 1 base and 0 bases, with 7 bases remaining between them. The CDR3 sequence is CASSQGLYSNQPQHF. The CDR3 DNA reads TGCGCCAGCAGCCAAGGTCTGTATAGCAATCAGCCCCAGCATTTT.